This record covers a single T cell receptor (beta chain). The data derive from a study of blood T cell repertoires in COVID-19. Produced via immunoSEQ multiplex PCR; TCRdb's table is partial and in-frame only. The sample lists just over 650,000 clones; about 90% were seen once. Germline assignment: CDR1 SGHDT and CDR2 YYEEEE. The CDR3 sequence is 14 residues long. The trim removed 0 bases at V and 4 bases at J, leaving 3 bases unmatched. The rearrangement joins TRBV5-6 to TRBJ1-2; 7 positions match TRBD1. This clonotype was obtained from a woman younger than 35 with acute or convalescent COVID-19. The sequencing input was peripheral blood. The CDR3 bases are TGTGCCAGCAGCTTGGGGACAGGCTTCTATGGCTACACCTTC. Protein product: CASSLGTGFYGYTF.